These 19 T cell receptor beta chains originate from one sample sequenced in a study of shared clonotypes between healthy human individuals. Repertoires were generated with immunoSEQ multiplex PCR, while TCRdb's copy carries only in-frame clones and drops some. The sample has about 2 million clones, approximately 94% seen once. CD45RO-negative, CCR7-selected cells formed the naive CD8 fraction, which excluded terminally differentiated effector memory CD45RA+ cells. Material: naive CD8+ T cells sorted from blood. The receptors were gathered from a man in his late teens or twenties in good health.

This rearrangement joins TRBV7-9 to TRBJ2-5; 10 positions agree with TRBD2. J was trimmed by 2 bases and V by 1 base; bases with no gene match: 13. CDR1 and CDR2 (germline): SEHNR, FQNEAQ (reference sequence). The CDR3 loop spans 19 amino acids. CDR3 in DNA: TGTGCCAGCAGCTTAGTAAATTGGGCTAGCGGGGGCCTACAAGAGACCCAGTACTTC. It yields the protein CASSLVNWASGGLQETQYF.

The chain couples TRBV6-1 to TRBJ1-6; 9 nucleotides align to TRBD1. Germline CDR1 and CDR2: MNHNS and SASEGT. The V and J ends lost 5 bases and 4 bases, in that order; junction bases with no gene match: 3. There are 15 residues in the CDR3. The CDR3 DNA sequence: TGTGCCAGCAGTCAGGGGACAGGGTATAATTCACCCCTCCACTTT. As protein: CASSQGTGYNSPLHF.

This chain joins TRBV2 and TRBJ2-1, with D tentatively TRBD1 (5 bases). This CDR3 contains 19 residues. CDR1 and CDR2 (germline): SNHLY, FYNNEI. V lost 6 bases and J lost 0, with 24 bases in between. The CDR3 DNA reads as TGTGCCAGCAGCAGTGGGGCAGGTACGTCCCGCGGCTCCTACAATGAGCAGTTCTTC. Translating gives CASSSGAGTSRGSYNEQFF.

The chain carries TRBV4-3 and TRBJ2-1; tentatively, D is TRBD1 (6 bases). The CDR3 contains 16 residues. V lost 4 bases and J 0 bases, leaving 13 bases between the germline ends. Germline V gene data show CDR1 as LGHNA and CDR2 as YSLEER. CDR3 in DNA: TGCGCCAGCAGCCTCGGTACAGGGACCTCCTACAATGAGCAGTTCTTC. Residues: CASSLGTGTSYNEQFF.

This chain connects TRBV2 to TRBJ1-2; D ambiguous. Germline V gene sequence: CDR1 SNHLY, CDR2 FYNNEI. V gave up 4 bases and J gave up 8 bases, with 8 bases separating them. The CDR3 extends over 11 amino acids. The CDR3 sequence is CASSAAGGYTF. Here the CDR3 DNA reads TGTGCCAGCAGTGCTGCGGGCGGCTACACCTTC.

The V call is TRBV9, the J call TRBJ2-6; D not resolved. Trimming removed 2 bases at V and 1 base at J, with 13 bases between. The CDR3 covers 17 residues. Germline V gives CDR1 SGDLS, CDR2 YYNGEE. The CDR3 here is CASSVTLLDSGANVLTF. For the CDR3, the DNA is TGTGCCAGCAGCGTCACTTTACTCGATTCTGGGGCCAACGTCCTGACTTTC.

The chain couples TRBV7-2 to TRBJ2-7, with unresolved D. This CDR3 is 15 amino acids long. V lost 1 base, J lost 0 bases, and 10 bases lay in between. CDR1 is SGHTA and CDR2 is FQGNSA in the germline V gene. The DNA for the CDR3 is TGTGCCAGCAGCTTAGAGGTTAACTTCTCCTACGAGCAGTACTTC. This translates into CASSLEVNFSYEQYF.

This chain links TRBV10-2 with TRBJ2-1; TRBD2 matches 7 bases. CDR1 and CDR2 (germline): WSHSY, SAAADI. The V segment lost 2 bases and the J segment 2 bases; nucleotides outside the gene matches: 0. The CDR3 extends over 14 amino acids. The CDR3 loop reads CASSEAGAYNEQFF. In DNA form, the CDR3 reads TGCGCCAGCAGTGAGGCGGGGGCCTACAATGAGCAGTTCTTC.

This clone was recorded only once. V is TRBV9 and J is TRBJ2-2; D possibly uses TRBD1 or TRBD2 (5 bases each). Trimming cost V 0 bases and J 4 bases, with 10 bases left between them. The CDR3 spans 15 residues. Germline-derived CDR1 and CDR2 are SGDLS and YYNGEE. The CDR3 nucleotides read TGTGCCAGCAGCGTAGGAGGGGCGACCACCGGGGAGCTGTTTTTT. Amino acids: CASSVGGATTGELFF.

This chain joins TRBV19 and TRBJ1-1; D is uncertain. V gave up 0 bases and J gave up 7 bases, with 9 bases separating them. Germline V gives CDR1 LNHDA, CDR2 SQIVND (reference sequence). The CDR3 runs 13 residues. CDR3 amino acids: CASSIDFQFEAFF. CDR3 nucleotide sequence: TGTGCCAGTAGTATAGATTTCCAATTTGAAGCTTTCTTT.

This clone occurred once. The chain couples TRBV7-9 to TRBJ2-7; D perhaps matches TRBD1 (6 bases). Germline CDR1 and CDR2: SEHNR and FQNEAQ (reference sequence). Trimming pared 4 bases from V and 2 bases from J, leaving 21 bases between. The CDR3 consists of 17 residues. The chain's CDR3 is CASSWGSWDTGPYEQYF. As DNA, the CDR3 is TGTGCCAGCAGCTGGGGGTCCTGGGACACGGGACCCTACGAGCAGTACTTC.

This rearrangement joins TRBV27 to TRBJ1-6; 11 bases match TRBD1. CDR1 and CDR2 from the germline V gene are MNHEY and SMNVEV (reference sequence). The CDR3 totals 16 residues. The trim removed 5 bases at V and 8 bases at J, leaving 8 bases unmatched. The CDR3 loop reads CASSPEGTGGDSPLHF. Here the CDR3 DNA reads TGTGCCAGCAGTCCAGAAGGGACAGGGGGAGATTCACCCCTCCACTTT.

The chain is built from TRBV4-1 and TRBJ2-5; 13 nucleotides line up with TRBD2. The CDR3 has 18 residues. The J segment lost 4 bases and the V segment lost 0 bases, leaving 8 bases of the junction unmatched. Germline CDR1 is MGHRA and CDR2 is YSYEKL. The CDR3 loop reads CASSQDGLAGVHRETQYF. CDR3 sequence (DNA): TGCGCCAGCAGCCAAGACGGACTAGCGGGAGTGCATAGAGAGACCCAGTACTTC.

The gene calls are TRBV14 and TRBJ2-3; tentatively, D is TRBD1 or TRBD2 (5 bases each). Germline lookup yields CDR1 SGHDN and CDR2 FVKESK. V lost 0 bases to trimming and J lost 3 bases, with 13 bases between them. The CDR3 loop spans 16 amino acids. CDR3 protein: CASSQDFPEGTDTQYF. The CDR3 bases are TGTGCCAGCAGCCAAGATTTCCCAGAGGGGACAGATACGCAGTATTTT.

This chain links TRBV2 with TRBJ2-7; TRBD1 matches 11 bases. The CDR3 is 14 residues long. Germline V gives CDR1 SNHLY, CDR2 FYNNEI. With 6 bases clipped from V and 3 bases from J, the junction kept 4 bases outside the gene matches. This CDR3 is CASRTGTGGYEQYF. The CDR3 coding sequence is TGTGCCAGCAGGACCGGGACAGGGGGCTACGAGCAGTACTTC.

Comment on this clone: In the same sample, other DNA sequences code for this CDR3. The rearrangement joins TRBV5-1 to TRBJ1-1, with D perhaps TRBD1 (5 bases). Trimming pared 0 bases from V and 4 bases from J, leaving 7 bases between. The germline CDR1 and CDR2 sequences are SGHRS and YFSETQ. The CDR3 contains 13 residues. The CDR3 loop reads CASSLDGGTEAFF. The CDR3 DNA is TGCGCCAGCAGCTTGGATGGGGGCACTGAAGCTTTCTTT.

V usage is TRBV30 and J usage is TRBJ1-6; no reliable D call. With 0 bases removed from V and 5 bases from J, the gap between germline ends came to 8 bases. The CDR3 has 14 residues. Germline V CDR1 and CDR2: GTSNPN, SVGIG (reference sequence). The CDR3 DNA follows: TGTGCCTGGAGTGTTGGTAGTGATAATTCACCCCTCCACTTT. Encoded protein: CAWSVGSDNSPLHF.

This chain joins TRBV27 and TRBJ2-2; a possible D gene is TRBD2 (6 bases). V lost 4 bases and J lost 1, with 10 bases in between. The CDR3 is 15 residues long. The germline gives CDR1 MNHEY, CDR2 SMNVEV (reference sequence). CDR3 coding DNA: TGTGCCAGCAGTTCCTGGAGGGGGAACACCGGGGAGCTGTTTTTT. This gives the protein CASSSWRGNTGELFF.

The V call is TRBV19, the J call TRBJ2-7, with TRBD1 matching 8 bases. Trimming removed 3 bases from V and 3 bases from J; junction bases left unmatched: 7. Per the germline V gene, CDR1 is LNHDA and CDR2 is SQIVND (reference sequence). This CDR3 spans 15 amino acids. Here the CDR3 reads CASSMGGQGNYEQYF. The CDR3 DNA sequence: TGTGCCAGTAGTATGGGCGGACAGGGTAACTACGAGCAGTACTTC. The whole variable domain, filled in from reference TRBV19 and TRBJ2-7, reads DGGITQSPKYLFRKEGQNVTLSCEQNLNHDAMYWYRQDPGQGLRLIYYSQIVNDFQKGDIAEGYSVSREKKESFPLTVTSAQKNPTAFYLCASSMGGQGNYEQYFGPGTRLTVT.